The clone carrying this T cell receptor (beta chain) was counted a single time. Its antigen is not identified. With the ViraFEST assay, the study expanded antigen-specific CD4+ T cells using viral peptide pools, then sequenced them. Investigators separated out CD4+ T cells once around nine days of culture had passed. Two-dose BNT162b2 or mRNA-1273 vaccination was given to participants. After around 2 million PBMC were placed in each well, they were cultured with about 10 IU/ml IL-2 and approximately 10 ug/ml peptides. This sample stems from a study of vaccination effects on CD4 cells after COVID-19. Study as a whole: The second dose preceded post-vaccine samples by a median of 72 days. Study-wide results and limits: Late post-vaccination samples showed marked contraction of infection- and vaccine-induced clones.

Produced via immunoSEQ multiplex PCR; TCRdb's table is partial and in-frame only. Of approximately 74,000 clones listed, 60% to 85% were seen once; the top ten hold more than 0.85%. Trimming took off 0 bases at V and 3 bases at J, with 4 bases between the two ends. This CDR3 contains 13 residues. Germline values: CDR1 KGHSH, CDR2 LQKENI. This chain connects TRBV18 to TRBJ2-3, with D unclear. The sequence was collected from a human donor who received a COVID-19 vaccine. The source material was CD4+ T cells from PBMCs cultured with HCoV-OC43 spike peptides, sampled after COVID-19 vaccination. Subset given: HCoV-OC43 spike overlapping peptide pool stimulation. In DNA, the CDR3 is TGTGCCAGCTCACCACCCCAGACAGATACGCAGTATTTT. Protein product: CASSPPQTDTQYF.